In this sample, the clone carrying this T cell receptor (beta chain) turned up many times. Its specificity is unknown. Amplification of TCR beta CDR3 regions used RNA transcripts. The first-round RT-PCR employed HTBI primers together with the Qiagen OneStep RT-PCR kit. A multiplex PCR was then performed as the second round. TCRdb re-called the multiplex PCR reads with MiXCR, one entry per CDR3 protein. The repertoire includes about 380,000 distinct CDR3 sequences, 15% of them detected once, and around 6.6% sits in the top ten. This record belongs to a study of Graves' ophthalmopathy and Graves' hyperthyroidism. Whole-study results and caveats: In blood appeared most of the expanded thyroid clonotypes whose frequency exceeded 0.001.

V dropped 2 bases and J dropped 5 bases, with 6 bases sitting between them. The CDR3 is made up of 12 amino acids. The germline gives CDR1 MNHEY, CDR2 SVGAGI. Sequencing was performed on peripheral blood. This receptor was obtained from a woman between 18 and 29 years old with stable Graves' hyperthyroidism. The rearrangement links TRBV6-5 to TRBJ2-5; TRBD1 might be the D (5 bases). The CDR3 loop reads CASSYPGETQYF. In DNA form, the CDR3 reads TGTGCCAGCAGTTACCCAGGGGAGACCCAGTACTTC.